The entry below gives a single TCR beta chain sequence along with its context. This record comes from a study of blood T cell repertoires in COVID-19. Study-wide background: Samples of COVID-19 (acute and convalescent) were obtained from the United States, Italy and Spain. T cells, B-cell-depleted T cells, or PBMCs supplied cDNA or gDNA.

Per the original data handling: The assay estimated nucleated cells by amplifying reference gene primers. The assay was immunoSEQ multiplex PCR, and TCRdb's table has in-frame clones only and misses some. That table is the source of V, J and clone size, and D and trimming were worked out from the DNA. The table records around 180,000 clones, roughly 83% of them present only once. Trimming pared 3 bases from V and 7 bases from J, leaving 11 bases between. CDR1 is SGHRS, CDR2 YFSETQ, per germline. The CDR3 is 13 amino acids. The chain recombines TRBV5-1 with TRBJ1-5, with TRBD1 as a possible D gene (5 bases). This clonotype was sampled from a human donor in a cohort sampled during active COVID-19. Sequenced input: peripheral blood. The CDR3 coding sequence is TGCGCCAGCAGCTCACAGGATGGACAGCCCCAGCATTTT. Its protein is CASSSQDGQPQHF.